This section outlines one T cell receptor (beta chain) sequence together with its context. A junction boundary mismatches the germline segment, possibly from a read error. The data were taken from a study of tumor-infiltrating lymphocytes in primary liver carcinoma. Co-extraction of both nucleic acids (RNA and DNA) used about 20-33 mg of unsorted bulk tissue. cDNA specific to TCR beta was made from 500 ng of total RNA, with a constant-region primer employed for priming. Three nested multiplex PCR rounds, a slightly modified ARM-PCR method, built the TCR beta libraries. Use of TRBV1-TRBV30 forward primers with a C-beta reverse primer characterized the first two PCR rounds, which lasted around 10 cycles each. TCRdb reprocessed the multiplex PCR reads with MiXCR, giving one entry per CDR3 protein. The profile shows around 70,000 distinct CDR3 sequences, 60% to 80% of them singletons. The CDR3 loop spans 13 amino acids. Germline V gene sequence: CDR1 KGHSH, CDR2 LQKENI.

Sample: liver tumor tissue from sampling region 4. Noted subset: tumor region T4, right-lateral pole. The chain links TRBV18 to TRBJ2-5; D gene unclear. The sequence was collected from a man in his forties with primary liver carcinoma and hepatitis B virus infection. The CDR3 DNA follows: TGTGCCAGCTCACCACCTAGTCGAGAGGCCCAGTACTTC. Residues: CASSPPSREAQYF.